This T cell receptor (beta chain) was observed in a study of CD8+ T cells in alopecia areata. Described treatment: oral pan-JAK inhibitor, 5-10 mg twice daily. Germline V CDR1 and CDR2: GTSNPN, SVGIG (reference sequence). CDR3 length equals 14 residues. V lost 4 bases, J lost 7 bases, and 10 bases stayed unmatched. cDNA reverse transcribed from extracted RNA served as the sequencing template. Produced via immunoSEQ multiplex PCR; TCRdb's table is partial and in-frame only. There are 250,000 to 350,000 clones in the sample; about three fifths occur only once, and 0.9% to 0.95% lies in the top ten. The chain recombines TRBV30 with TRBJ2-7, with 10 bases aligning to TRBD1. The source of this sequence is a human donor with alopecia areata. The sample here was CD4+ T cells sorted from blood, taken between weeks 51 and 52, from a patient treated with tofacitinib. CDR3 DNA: TGTGCCTGGACTCCAGGGACAGGGGTTCAGGAGCAGTACTTC. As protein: CAWTPGTGVQEQYF.